The 16 T cell receptor beta chains listed next were all sequenced from one sample in a study of blood T cells in healthy people across ages. Primed by a sample-barcoded 5' primer and a J-beta primer mix, a second PCR proceeded for about 6 to 12 cycles. TCRdb itself ran the 5' RACE reads through MiXCR, one entry per CDR3 protein. The sample has over a million distinct CDR3 sequences; approximately 59% are singletons. Sequencing was done on a sample of blood. These receptors all stem from a man between 18 and 29 years old in good health.

The CDR3 loop is CASSSTFGELFF. The CDR3, as DNA: TGTGCCAGCAGCTCTACCTTTGGGGAGCTGTTTTTT. The V call is TRBV7-9, the J call TRBJ2-2; D unclear. Germline V gene data show CDR1 as SEHNR and CDR2 as FQNEAQ (reference sequence). Trimming removed 4 bases at V and 8 bases at J, with 8 bases between. The CDR3 has 12 amino acids.

This clonotype was found once. The rearrangement joins TRBV5-6 to TRBJ1-1; D is perhaps TRBD1 (5 bases). Trimming stripped 3 bases from V and 7 bases from J, with 22 bases between. Germline CDR1 reads SGHDT; CDR2 reads YYEEEE. This CDR3 comprises 16 residues. The CDR3 DNA reads TGTGCCAGCAGCTACCTCCCTCGGCAGGGAGGGAATGAAGCTTTCTTT. Its protein product is CASSYLPRQGGNEAFF.

The rearrangement uses TRBV27 and TRBJ2-5, with D unclear. CDR3 length: 13 amino acids. Germline lookup yields CDR1 MNHEY and CDR2 SMNVEV (reference sequence). V lost 0 bases, J lost 6 bases, and 8 bases lay in between. In nucleotides, the CDR3 is TGTGCCAGCAGTTTATCAGTCATGCAGACCCAGTACTTC. As protein: CASSLSVMQTQYF.

The V and J genes are TRBV7-8 and TRBJ2-1; D gene ambiguous. V was clipped by 1 base and J by 9 bases, with 16 bases between them. This CDR3 region has 15 residues. CDR1 is SGHVS and CDR2 is FQNEAQ in the germline V gene. Here the CDR3 DNA reads TGTGCCAGCAGCTTAGGGAGCGCTCTGGCCAGTGAGCAGTTCTTC. Encoded protein: CASSLGSALASEQFF.

The chain joins TRBV3-1 to TRBJ2-5; D call uncertain. Per germline, CDR1 LGHDT and CDR2 YNNKEL (reference sequence). Trimming removed 0 bases from V and 5 bases from J, with 13 bases in between. The CDR3 spans 15 residues. CDR3 protein: CASSQDSGPGETQYF. For the CDR3, the DNA is TGTGCCAGCAGCCAAGACTCCGGGCCCGGGGAGACCCAGTACTTC.

This clonotype was seen more than once but under ten times. The rearrangement uses TRBV4-1 and TRBJ2-5, with D hard to call. The CDR3 consists of 12 residues. Germline CDR1 and CDR2: MGHRA and YSYEKL. V was trimmed by 0 bases and J by 11 bases, leaving 10 bases between them. The DNA of the CDR3 is TGCGCCAGCAGCCAAGATGCATTGGAGCAGTACTTC. This encodes CASSQDALEQYF.

This chain uses TRBV5-1 with TRBJ1-1; 9 nucleotides match TRBD1. Germline-derived CDR1 and CDR2 are SGHRS and YFSETQ. The CDR3 is made up of 16 amino acids. V was pared by 0 bases and J by 5 bases, with 8 bases of the junction left unmatched. CDR3 region: CASSLEGQGRGTEAFF. Here the CDR3 DNA reads TGCGCCAGCAGCTTGGAAGGACAGGGGAGGGGAACTGAAGCTTTCTTT.

The V gene is TRBV24-1, the J gene TRBJ2-5, with TRBD1 matching over 8 bases. Germline trimming cut 3 bases from V and 1 base from J; bases unmatched to any gene: 3. CDR3 size: 15 residues. The germline V gene encodes CDR1 KGHDR and CDR2 SFDVKD. The CDR3 region has the DNA TGTGCCACCAGTGATCCCGGACAGGGCCAAGAGACCCAGTACTTC. Translated, it gives CATSDPGQGQETQYF.

The rearrangement joins TRBV25-1 to TRBJ2-1; D might be TRBD1 or TRBD2, each matching 5 bases. CDR3 length equals 14 residues. Trimming cost V 4 bases and J 5 bases, with 12 bases left between them. CDR1 and CDR2 (germline): MGHDK, SYGVNS. CDR3 in DNA: TGTGCCAGCAGTGCCGGGACGGAAAACAATGAGCAGTTCTTC. This gives the protein CASSAGTENNEQFF.

The CDR3 coding sequence is TGTGCCAGCAGTCCCGTACAGGGACCTTACAATGAGCAGTTCTTC. This gives the protein CASSPVQGPYNEQFF. The V gene is TRBV27, the J gene TRBJ2-1; D possibly corresponds to TRBD1 (6 bases). Germline V gives CDR1 MNHEY, CDR2 SMNVEV (reference sequence). Trimming shortened V by 5 bases and J by 4 bases, and 15 bases separated the two germline ends. The CDR3 consists of 15 residues.

This clonotype was seen a few times. This chain connects TRBV15 to TRBJ1-2, with TRBD1 matching over 7 bases. The germline CDR1 and CDR2 sequences are LNHNV and YYDKDF (reference sequence). The CDR3 sequence is 18 residues long. V lost 0 bases and J lost 1; bases outside the gene matches: 11. The CDR3 nucleotides read TGTGCCACCAGCAGAGATCTGACAGGGCCCTTTGATAACTATGGCTACACCTTC. It is translated as CATSRDLTGPFDNYGYTF.

The chain carries TRBV4-3 and TRBJ1-1; D not resolved. V was trimmed by 0 bases and J by 3 bases, leaving 8 bases between them. Germline V lookup: CDR1 LGHNA, CDR2 YSLEER. This CDR3 is 14 amino acids long. For the CDR3, the DNA is TGCGCCAGCAGCCAAGATGCGGGTTACACTGAAGCTTTCTTT. It yields the protein CASSQDAGYTEAFF.

V gene TRBV10-3 combines with J gene TRBJ2-1, with TRBD2 identical over 7 bases. There are 16 residues in the CDR3. The J segment lost 10 bases and the V segment lost 3 bases, leaving 15 bases of the junction unmatched. In germline, CDR1 is ENHRY, CDR2 SYGVKD. DNA of the CDR3: TGTGCCATCAGTGACCCCCGGACTAGAAGTTCCTACGAGCAGTTCTTC. It translates to CAISDPRTRSSYEQFF.

The sample holds a few counts of this clonotype. J is TRBJ2-3 and V is TRBV6-4; D unclear. The CDR3 runs 15 residues. CDR1 is MRHNA and CDR2 is SNTAGT in the germline V gene. V lost 4 bases and J lost 0, with 11 bases in between. As DNA, the CDR3 is TGTGCCAGCAGTGTCGGCGAGACTAGCACAGATACGCAGTATTTT. Encoded protein: CASSVGETSTDTQYF.

The V and J genes are TRBV6-6 and TRBJ2-1; D not resolved. Deletions cut 2 bases from V and 9 bases from J, with 14 bases between. Germline V CDR1 and CDR2: MNHNY, SVGAGI (reference sequence). The CDR3 is 14 amino acids. As DNA, the CDR3 is TGTGCCAGCAGTTACGCGATGGGCGTAAGTGAGCAGTTCTTC. As protein: CASSYAMGVSEQFF.

This clonotype was observed a few times. The CDR3 DNA follows: TGCAGTGCTAACTATGGCTACACCTTC. It specifies CSANYGYTF. The chain combines TRBV20-1 with TRBJ1-2; D call uncertain. Looked up from germline, CDR1 is DFQATT and CDR2 is SNEGSKA (reference sequence). Trimming removed 4 bases at V and 3 bases at J, with 0 bases between. CDR3 length equals 9 residues.